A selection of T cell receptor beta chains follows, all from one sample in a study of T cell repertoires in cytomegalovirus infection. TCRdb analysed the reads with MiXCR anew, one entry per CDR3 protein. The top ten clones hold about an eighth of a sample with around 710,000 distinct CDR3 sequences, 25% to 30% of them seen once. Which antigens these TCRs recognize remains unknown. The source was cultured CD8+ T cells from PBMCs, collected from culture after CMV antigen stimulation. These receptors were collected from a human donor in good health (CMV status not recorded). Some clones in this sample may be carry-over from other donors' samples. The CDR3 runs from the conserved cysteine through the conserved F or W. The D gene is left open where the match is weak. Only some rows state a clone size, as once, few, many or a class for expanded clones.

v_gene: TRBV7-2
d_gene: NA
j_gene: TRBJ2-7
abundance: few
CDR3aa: CASSSRDWSSYEQYF
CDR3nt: TGTGCCAGCAGCTCGCGGGACTGGAGCTCCTACGAGCAGTACTTC

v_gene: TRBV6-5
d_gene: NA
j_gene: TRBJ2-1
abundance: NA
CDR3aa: CASSPKPGSEQFF
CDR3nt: TGTGCCAGCAGTCCTAAACCAGGGAGTGAGCAGTTCTTC

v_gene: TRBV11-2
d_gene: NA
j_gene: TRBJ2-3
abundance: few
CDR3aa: CASSLVFLASWDTQYF
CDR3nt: TGTGCCAGCAGCTTAGTGTTTCTGGCTAGTTGGGATACGCAGTATTTT

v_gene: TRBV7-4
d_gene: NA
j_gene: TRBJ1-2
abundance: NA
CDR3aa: CASSGRQGSINYGYTF
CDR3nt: TGTGCCAGCAGTGGCCGGCAGGGAAGTATTAACTATGGCTACACCTTC

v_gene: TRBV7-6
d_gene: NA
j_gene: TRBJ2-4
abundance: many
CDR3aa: CASSLGGTKNIQYF
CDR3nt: TGTGCCAGCAGCTTGGGGGGTACCAAAAACATTCAGTACTTC

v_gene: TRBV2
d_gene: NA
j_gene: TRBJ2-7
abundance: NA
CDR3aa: CASRGFDEQYF
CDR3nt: TGTGCCAGCAGGGGGTTCGACGAGCAGTACTTC

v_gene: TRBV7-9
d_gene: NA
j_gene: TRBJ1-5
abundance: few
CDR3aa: CASSAGGGMVAQHF
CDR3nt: TGTGCCAGCAGCGCCGGGGGAGGCATGGTGGCCCAGCATTTT

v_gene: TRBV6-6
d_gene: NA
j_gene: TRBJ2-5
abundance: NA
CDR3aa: CASSFNPRAEETQYF
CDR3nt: TGTGCCAGCAGTTTTAACCCCAGAGCCGAGGAGACCCAGTACTTC

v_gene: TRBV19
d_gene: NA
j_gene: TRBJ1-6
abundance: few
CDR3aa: CASSIEGFGNSPLHF
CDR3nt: TGTGCCAGTAGTATAGAAGGGTTTGGGAATTCACCCCTCCACTTT

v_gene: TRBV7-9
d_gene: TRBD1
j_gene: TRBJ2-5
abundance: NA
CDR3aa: CASSPPRGRPMETQYF
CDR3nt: TGTGCCAGCAGCCCCCCTAGGGGGCGCCCCATGGAGACCCAGTACTTC

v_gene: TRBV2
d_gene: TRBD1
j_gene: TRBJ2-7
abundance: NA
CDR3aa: CASSETGDSYEQYF
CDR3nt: TGTGCCAGCAGTGAGACAGGGGACTCCTACGAGCAGTACTTC

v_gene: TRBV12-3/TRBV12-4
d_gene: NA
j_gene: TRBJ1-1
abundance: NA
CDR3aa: CASSLSVENTEAFF
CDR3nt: TGTGCCAGCAGTTTATCGGTAGAAAACACTGAAGCTTTCTTT

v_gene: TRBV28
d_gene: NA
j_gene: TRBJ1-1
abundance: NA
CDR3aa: CASSLLDGDAEAFF
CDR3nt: TGTGCCAGCAGTTTATTGGACGGGGATGCTGAAGCTTTCTTT

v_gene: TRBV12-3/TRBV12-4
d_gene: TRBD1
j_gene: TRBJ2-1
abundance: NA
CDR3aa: CASTRGTGLIHEQFF
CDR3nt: TGTGCCAGCACCAGGGGGACAGGGCTGATCCATGAGCAGTTCTTC

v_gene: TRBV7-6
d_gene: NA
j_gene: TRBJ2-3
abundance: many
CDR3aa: CASSHLGPMQYF
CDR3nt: TGTGCCAGCAGCCACCTAGGTCCCATGCAGTATTTT

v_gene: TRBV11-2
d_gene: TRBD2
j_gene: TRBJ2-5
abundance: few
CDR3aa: CASTQAGARETQYF
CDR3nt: TGTGCCAGCACCCAGGCGGGAGCCAGGGAGACCCAGTACTTC

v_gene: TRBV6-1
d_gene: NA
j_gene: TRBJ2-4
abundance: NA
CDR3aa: CASSEGWGFQYF
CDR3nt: TGTGCCAGCAGTGAGGGTTGGGGGTTTCAGTACTTC

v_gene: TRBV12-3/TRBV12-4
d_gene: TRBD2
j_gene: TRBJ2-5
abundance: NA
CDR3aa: CASSSSGGARETQYF
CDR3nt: TGTGCCAGCAGCAGTAGCGGGGGGGCCAGAGAGACCCAGTACTTC

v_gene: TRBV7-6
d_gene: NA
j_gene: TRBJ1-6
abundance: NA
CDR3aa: CASSGREGSTFNSPLHF
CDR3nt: TGTGCCAGCAGCGGGCGGGAGGGAAGTACCTTTAATTCACCCCTCCACTTT

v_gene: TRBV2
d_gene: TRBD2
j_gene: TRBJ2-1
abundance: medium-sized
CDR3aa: CAIPGTRASNEQFF
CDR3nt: TGTGCCATCCCCGGGACTAGGGCTAGCAATGAGCAGTTCTTC

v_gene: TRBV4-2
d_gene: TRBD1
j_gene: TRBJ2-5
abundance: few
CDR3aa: CASSQGTGPARGETQYF
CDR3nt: TGTGCCAGCAGCCAAGGGACAGGTCCTGCGAGGGGAGAGACCCAGTACTTC

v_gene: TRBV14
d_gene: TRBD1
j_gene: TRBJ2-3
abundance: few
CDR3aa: CASSQEEIGWDSDTQYF
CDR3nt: TGTGCCAGCAGCCAAGAAGAGATTGGCTGGGACAGCGATACGCAGTATTTT

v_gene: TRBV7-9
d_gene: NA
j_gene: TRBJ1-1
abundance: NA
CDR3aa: CASIPQGSTEAFF
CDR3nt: TGTGCCAGCATCCCCCAAGGCAGCACTGAAGCTTTCTTT

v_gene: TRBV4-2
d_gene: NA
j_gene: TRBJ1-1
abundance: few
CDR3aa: CASSLHGTEAFF
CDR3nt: TGTGCCAGCAGCCTACACGGAACTGAAGCTTTCTTT

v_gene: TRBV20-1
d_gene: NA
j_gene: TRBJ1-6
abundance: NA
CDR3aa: CSARDWESYNSPLHF
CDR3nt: TGCAGTGCTAGAGATTGGGAGTCCTATAATTCACCCCTCCACTTT

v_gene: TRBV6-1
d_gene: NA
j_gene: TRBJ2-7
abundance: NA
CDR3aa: CASSPPGSLAYEQYF
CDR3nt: TGTGCCAGCAGTCCTCCCGGGTCCCTTGCCTACGAGCAGTACTTC

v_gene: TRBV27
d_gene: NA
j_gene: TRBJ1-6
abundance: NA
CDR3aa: CASSFPSQDSNSPLHF
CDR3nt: TGTGCCAGCAGTTTCCCATCCCAGGACAGTAATTCACCCCTCCACTTT

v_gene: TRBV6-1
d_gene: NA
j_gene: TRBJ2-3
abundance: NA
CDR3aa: CASIRVLTDTQYF
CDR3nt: TGTGCCAGCATAAGGGTCCTCACAGATACGCAGTATTTT

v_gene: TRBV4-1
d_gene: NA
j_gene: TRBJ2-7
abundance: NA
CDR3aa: CASSLRLSGGPDYEQYF
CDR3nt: TGCGCCAGCAGCCTCCGGCTTTCCGGGGGGCCCGACTACGAGCAGTACTTC

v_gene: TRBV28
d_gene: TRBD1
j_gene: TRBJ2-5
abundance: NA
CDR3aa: CASSFRTGGNQETQYF
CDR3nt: TGTGCCAGCAGTTTCCGGACAGGGGGGAATCAAGAGACCCAGTACTTC

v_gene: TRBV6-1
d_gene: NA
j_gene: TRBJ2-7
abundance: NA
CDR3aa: CASSEPGSYEQYF
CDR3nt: TGTGCCAGCAGTGAACCGGGGTCCTACGAGCAGTACTTC

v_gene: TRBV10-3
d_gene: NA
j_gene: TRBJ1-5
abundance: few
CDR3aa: CAISEGTPDQPQHF
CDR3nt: TGTGCCATCAGTGAAGGGACACCAGATCAGCCCCAGCATTTT

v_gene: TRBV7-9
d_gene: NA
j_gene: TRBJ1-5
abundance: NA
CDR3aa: CASSQTDSPNQPQHF
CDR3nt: TGTGCCAGCAGCCAGACGGACAGCCCCAATCAGCCCCAGCATTTT

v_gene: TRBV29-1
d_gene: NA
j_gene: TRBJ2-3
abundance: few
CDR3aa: CSVEERGGRADTQYF
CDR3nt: TGCAGCGTTGAAGAGAGGGGGGGGCGCGCAGATACGCAGTATTTT

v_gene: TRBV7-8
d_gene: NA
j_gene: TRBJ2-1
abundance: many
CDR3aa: CASTFPSYNEQFF
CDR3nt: TGTGCCAGCACCTTCCCGTCCTACAATGAGCAGTTCTTC

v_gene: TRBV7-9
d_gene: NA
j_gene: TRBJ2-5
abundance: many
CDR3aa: CASSPPAGLRESQYF
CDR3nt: TGTGCCAGCAGCCCCCCGGCAGGGCTCCGGGAGTCCCAGTACTTC

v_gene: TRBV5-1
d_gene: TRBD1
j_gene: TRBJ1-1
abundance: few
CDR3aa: CASSSSTGGSTEAFF
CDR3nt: TGCGCCAGCAGCTCCTCGACAGGGGGTTCCACTGAAGCTTTCTTT

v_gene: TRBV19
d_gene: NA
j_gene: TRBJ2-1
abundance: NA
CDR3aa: CASSIGDKYNEQFF
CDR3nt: TGTGCCAGTAGTATCGGAGACAAGTACAATGAGCAGTTCTTC

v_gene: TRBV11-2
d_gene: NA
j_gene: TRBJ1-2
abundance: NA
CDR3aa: CASTLKWGHYGYTF
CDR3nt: TGTGCCAGCACCTTGAAATGGGGCCACTATGGCTACACCTTC

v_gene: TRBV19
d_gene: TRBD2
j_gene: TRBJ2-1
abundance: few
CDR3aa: CASSTNGLALNEQFF
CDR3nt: TGTGCCAGTAGTACCAACGGACTAGCGCTCAATGAGCAGTTCTTC

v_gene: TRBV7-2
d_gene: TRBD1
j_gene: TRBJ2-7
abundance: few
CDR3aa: CASSLQTGGRLNYEQYF
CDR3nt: TGTGCCAGCAGCTTACAGACAGGGGGGAGATTAAACTACGAGCAGTACTTC

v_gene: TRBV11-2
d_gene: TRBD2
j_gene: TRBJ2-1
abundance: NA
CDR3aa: CASSLRLAATYNEQFF
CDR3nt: TGTGCCAGCAGCCTCAGACTAGCAGCTACCTACAATGAGCAGTTCTTC

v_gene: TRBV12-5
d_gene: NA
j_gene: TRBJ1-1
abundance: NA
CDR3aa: CASAMGANTEAFF
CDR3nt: TGTGCTAGTGCCATGGGGGCGAACACTGAAGCTTTCTTT

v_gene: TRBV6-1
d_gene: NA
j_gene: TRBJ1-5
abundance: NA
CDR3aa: CASDMMRRNSNQPQHF
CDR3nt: TGTGCCAGCGATATGATGAGAAGGAATAGCAATCAGCCCCAGCATTTT

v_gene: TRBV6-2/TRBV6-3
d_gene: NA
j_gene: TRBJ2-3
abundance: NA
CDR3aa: CASNRGWADTQYF
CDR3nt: TGTGCCAGCAACAGAGGGTGGGCAGATACGCAGTATTTT

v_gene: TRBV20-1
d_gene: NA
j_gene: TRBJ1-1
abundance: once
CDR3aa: CSARDGGTEAFF
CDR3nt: TGCAGTGCTAGAGACGGGGGCACTGAAGCTTTCTTT

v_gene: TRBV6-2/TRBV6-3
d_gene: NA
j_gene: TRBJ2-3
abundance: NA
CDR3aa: CASISSGPRTTDTQYF
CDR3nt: TGTGCCAGCATTAGCTCCGGGCCCAGGACGACAGATACGCAGTATTTT

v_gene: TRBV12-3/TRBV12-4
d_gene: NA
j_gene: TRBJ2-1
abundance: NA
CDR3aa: CASSLAIVEQFF
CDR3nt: TGTGCCAGCAGTTTGGCCATTGTTGAGCAGTTCTTC